Listed here is a single T cell receptor beta chain. These data are taken from a study of control samples from healthy donors and cancer patients. Clones were read by immunoSEQ multiplex PCR, and TCRdb kept only the in-frame ones, dropping some. The sample consists of roughly 55,000 clones, roughly 90% of them appearing once. This CDR3 is built from 14 residues. V was cut by 4 bases and J by 4 bases, with 14 bases left in between. The germline V gene encodes CDR1 SGHRS and CDR2 YFSETQ. The source is a middle-aged man with colorectal cancer. The rearrangement joins TRBV5-1 to TRBJ1-1, with TRBD1 as a possible D gene (6 bases). The sample consisted of PBMCs. The CDR3: CASSLTGSSTEAFF. CDR3 bases: TGCGCCAGCAGCCTAACAGGGTCCAGCACTGAAGCTTTCTTT.